These 21 T cell receptor beta chains were all obtained from the same sample, sequenced in a study of blood T cell repertoires in COVID-19. Sequenced by immunoSEQ multiplex PCR; TCRdb stores in-frame clones only, minus some. The table shows fewer than 250,000 clones, with approximately 84% occurring only once. Material for sequencing was PBMCs or T cells enriched from blood (not recorded which). These receptor sequences come from a man in his fifties or sixties who had recovered from COVID-19.

This clone was counted a few times. The V and J genes are TRBV24-1 and TRBJ2-2, with D possibly being TRBD2 (6 bases). CDR1 KGHDR and CDR2 SFDVKD come from the germline V gene. V dropped 4 bases and J dropped 2 bases, with 16 bases sitting between them. The CDR3 is 17 amino acids. The CDR3 reads CATSDPPGRRNTGELFF. As DNA, the CDR3 is TGTGCCACCAGTGACCCCCCAGGGAGGAGAAACACCGGGGAGCTGTTTTTT.

This sequence joins TRBV29-1 and TRBJ2-1; D is undetermined. V was shortened by 0 bases and J by 6 bases, with 12 bases between the two germline ends. The CDR3 has 14 amino acids. Germline assignment: CDR1 SQVTM and CDR2 ANQGSEA. CDR3 region: CSVEDLDPGNEQFF. The CDR3, as DNA: TGCAGCGTTGAAGATCTCGACCCAGGCAATGAGCAGTTCTTC.

The chain employs TRBV3-1 (or the pseudogene TRBV3-2) and TRBJ1-2; 8 nucleotides line up with TRBD1. Germline loops: CDR1 LGHDT, CDR2 YNNKEL (reference sequence). The CDR3 length is 14 residues. The V and J ends lost 1 base and 8 bases, in that order; junction bases with no gene match: 6. The DNA of the CDR3 is TGTGCCAGCAGCCAAGCGGCGACAGGGGAAGGCTACACCTTC. Its translation: CASSQAATGEGYTF.

This sequence joins TRBV7-9 and TRBJ1-6; D ambiguous. V was cut by 3 bases and J by 5 bases, with 11 bases left in between. The germline CDR1 and CDR2 sequences are SEHNR and FQNEAQ (reference sequence). This CDR3 has 15 amino acids. Here the CDR3 DNA reads TGTGCCAGCAGCTTTTCGGGGTTGCATAATTCACCCCTCCACTTT. This encodes CASSFSGLHNSPLHF.

The gene calls are TRBV6-2 or TRBV6-3 and TRBJ1-6; D call uncertain. CDR1 and CDR2 (germline): MNHEY, SVGEGT. Trimming cost V 2 bases and J 7 bases, with 12 bases left between them. The CDR3 loop spans 15 amino acids. The CDR3 region has the DNA TGTGCCAGCAGTTACGGCGGCGGGGTAAATTCACCCCTCCACTTT. Amino acid sequence: CASSYGGGVNSPLHF.

As concerns this clone: Other DNA variants within this sample encode the same CDR3. The gene calls are TRBV11-2 and TRBJ2-2; 8 positions match TRBD2. Germline assignment: CDR1 SGHAT and CDR2 FQNNGV. The CDR3 is made up of 14 amino acids. Losses at the gene ends were 3 bases for V and 5 bases for J; bases not matched to a gene: 2. CDR3 loop: CASSLAGGTGELFF. The CDR3 DNA reads as TGTGCCAGCAGCTTGGCGGGGGGTACCGGGGAGCTGTTTTTT.

The V and J genes are TRBV9 and TRBJ2-5, with 11 bases lining up with TRBD2. The junction had 4 bases not matched to a gene; V was cut back by 2 bases and J by 4 bases. Per germline, CDR1 SGDLS and CDR2 YYNGEE. This CDR3 has 15 amino acids. CDR3 coding DNA: TGTGCCAGCAGCGTGGGAACTAGCGGGGGAGAGACCCAGTACTTC. Amino acids: CASSVGTSGGETQYF.

This sequence joins TRBV4-2 and TRBJ2-5; the D gene is possibly TRBD2 (6 bases). Germline V gene data show CDR1 as LGHNA and CDR2 as YNFKEQ. This CDR3 comprises 14 residues. With 0 bases removed from V and 5 bases from J, the gap between germline ends came to 10 bases. As DNA, the CDR3 is TGTGCCAGCAGCCAAGATTTCACTAGCGAGACCCAGTACTTC. It yields the protein CASSQDFTSETQYF.

There are a few counts of this clone. The chain couples TRBV4-1 to TRBJ1-4; D call uncertain. The CDR3 is 15 amino acids. CDR1 and CDR2 from the germline V gene are MGHRA and YSYEKL. Trimming shortened V by 2 bases and J by 8 bases, and 15 bases separated the two germline ends. Written as DNA, the CDR3 is TGCGCCAGCAGCCAACTAACTCCCGGGAGGGAAAAACTGTTTTTT. It translates to CASSQLTPGREKLFF.

This clone was seen many times. This sequence joins TRBV7-9 and TRBJ2-7; 10 nucleotides match TRBD1. The CDR3 has 14 amino acids. CDR1 and CDR2 (germline): SEHNR, FQNEAQ (reference sequence). The trim removed 5 bases at V and 6 bases at J, leaving 7 bases unmatched. DNA of the CDR3: TGTGCCAGCAGCCGCGGGACAGGGGAGGTCGAGCAGTACTTC. Its translation is CASSRGTGEVEQYF. Full variable domain (rest looked up from reference TRBV7-9 and TRBJ2-7): DTGVSQNPRHKITKRGQNVTFRCDPISEHNRLYWYRQTLGQGPEFLTYFQNEAQLEKSRLLSDRFSAERPKGSFSTLEIQRTEQGDSAMYLCASSRGTGEVEQYFGPGTRLTVT.

The rearrangement joins TRBV6-5 to TRBJ1-1, with a possible D match to TRBD1 (5 bases). There are 15 residues in the CDR3. V was trimmed by 5 bases and J by 2 bases, leaving 15 bases between them. Germline CDR1 and CDR2: MNHEY and SVGAGI. CDR3: CASSHVWGGNTEAFF. The CDR3 DNA sequence: TGTGCCAGCAGTCATGTTTGGGGGGGAAACACTGAAGCTTTCTTT.

The DNA for the CDR3 is TGTGCCAGCTCAGGTAACCAGGGCGACTCTGGGCAGTTCTTC. Its protein is CASSGNQGDSGQFF. The V and J genes are TRBV18 and TRBJ2-1; D is possibly TRBD1 (5 bases). The germline gives CDR1 KGHSH, CDR2 LQKENI. The germline V and J ends were trimmed by 5 bases and 12 bases, with 20 bases remaining between them. This CDR3 comprises 14 residues.

This clone was seen a single time. This chain connects TRBV5-1 to TRBJ2-7; D may be TRBD2 (7 bases). V gave up 1 base and J gave up 5 bases, with 13 bases separating them. CDR1 is SGHRS, CDR2 YFSETQ, per germline. The CDR3 covers 14 residues. The CDR3: CASSLMGGLDEQYF. The CDR3, as DNA: TGCGCCAGCAGCTTGATGGGGGGGCTGGACGAGCAGTACTTC.

The chain carries TRBV5-4 and TRBJ1-6, with a weak D call TRBD1 (6 bases). This CDR3 is built from 14 residues. Germline CDR1 is SGHNT and CDR2 is YYREEE (reference sequence). Trimming left V 3 bases short and J 2 bases short, with 6 bases between. The CDR3 region is CASSWTAYNSPLHF. CDR3 bases: TGTGCCAGCAGCTGGACAGCCTATAATTCACCCCTCCACTTT.

The chain employs TRBV11-2 and TRBJ1-6; D is unresolved. V was trimmed by 1 base and J by 5 bases, leaving 6 bases between them. The CDR3 sequence is 14 residues long. Germline CDR1 and CDR2: SGHAT and FQNNGV. The CDR3 is CASSLVPDNSPLHF. CDR3 nucleotide sequence: TGTGCCAGCAGCTTAGTACCGGATAATTCACCCCTCCACTTT.

Concerning this clone: Other DNA sequences from this sample encode an identical CDR3 as well. V and J are TRBV30 and TRBJ2-2; the match to TRBD2 covers 10 bases. Per germline, CDR1 GTSNPN and CDR2 SVGIG (reference sequence). V was pared by 5 bases and J by 2 bases, with 2 bases of the junction left unmatched. The CDR3 covers 14 residues. The CDR3 DNA reads TGTGCCTGGTCTAGCGGGGGCAACACCGGGGAGCTGTTTTTT. Residues: CAWSSGGNTGELFF.

This rearrangement joins TRBV29-1 to TRBJ2-3; 13 nucleotides agree with TRBD2. The trim removed 5 bases at V and 7 bases at J, leaving 3 bases unmatched. The CDR3 consists of 13 residues. The germline CDR1 and CDR2 sequences are SQVTM and ANQGSEA. The DNA for the CDR3 is TGCAGCGTTCGGACTAGCGGGGGTTATACGCAGTATTTT. Its translation: CSVRTSGGYTQYF.

The chain uses TRBV7-6 and TRBJ2-2, with D possibly matching TRBD1 (5 bases). The V gene lost 4 bases and the J gene lost 1 base, with 19 bases spanning the gap. Germline V gene sequence: CDR1 SGHVS, CDR2 FNYEAQ. The CDR3 sequence is 18 residues long. This CDR3 reads CASSSGPSYRMNTGELFF. Written as DNA, the CDR3 is TGTGCCAGCAGCTCTGGTCCATCATACAGGATGAACACCGGGGAGCTGTTTTTT.

The V and J genes are TRBV2 and TRBJ2-3; D is possibly TRBD1 (5 bases). The CDR3 loop spans 16 amino acids. The V gene lost 3 bases and the J gene lost 3 bases, with 16 bases spanning the gap. Germline assignment: CDR1 SNHLY and CDR2 FYNNEI. CDR3 loop: CASSEYVRAATDTQYF. The CDR3 DNA sequence: TGTGCCAGCAGTGAGTATGTCAGGGCGGCGACAGATACGCAGTATTTT.

The rearrangement links TRBV9 to TRBJ2-3; D ambiguous. Looked up from germline, CDR1 is SGDLS and CDR2 is YYNGEE. Trimming pared 7 bases from V and 0 bases from J, leaving 9 bases between. This CDR3 region has 13 residues. The CDR3 loop reads CASGHMSTDTQYF. As DNA, the CDR3 is TGTGCCAGCGGGCACATGAGCACAGATACGCAGTATTTT.

The chain has TRBV3-1 (or the pseudogene TRBV3-2) and TRBJ2-3; D is possibly TRBD1 (6 bases). V dropped 5 bases and J dropped 1 base, with 16 bases sitting between them. Germline CDR1 reads LGHDT; CDR2 reads YNNKEL (reference sequence). The CDR3 spans 16 residues. CDR3 DNA: TGTGCCAGCAGCAGGGCCCGAGGGGGTGGCACAGATACGCAGTATTTT. Translation gives CASSRARGGGTDTQYF.